This TCR beta chain derives from a study of T cells in narcolepsy. Repertoires were generated with immunoSEQ multiplex PCR, while TCRdb's copy carries only in-frame clones and drops some. The sample contains about 40,000 clones, about 85% of which appear only once. Study-wide results and caveats: Reportedly, autoreactive clonotypes were serially detected in patients' blood but not controls'.

For this clone: Its matching antigen is unknown.

CDR3 length equals 11 residues. Germline values: CDR1 SGHTA, CDR2 FQGNSA. V lost 1 base, J lost 7 bases, and 5 bases lay in between. The sequencing sample was made of CD45RA- memory CD4+ T cells from PBMCs. This clonotype was obtained from a human donor with narcolepsy. The J gene is TRBJ2-7, the V gene TRBV7-2; D unclear. CDR3 protein: CASSLVGEQYF. DNA for the CDR3: TGTGCCAGCAGCTTAGTGGGGGAGCAGTACTTC. Based on the CDR3 plus reference TRBV7-2 and TRBJ2-7, the full variable domain is GAGVSQSPSNKVTEKGKDVELRCDPISGHTALYWYRQSLGQGLEFLIYFQGNSAPDKSGLPSDRFSAERTGGSVSTLTIQRTQQEDSAVYLCASSLVGEQYFGPGTRLTVT.